A selection of T cell receptor beta chains follows, all from one sample in a study of molecular identifiers for immune sequencing clone quantification. A single record per CDR3 protein comes from TCRdb applying MiXCR to the PCR reads. This sample has some 650,000 distinct CDR3 sequences, with just under 20% found just once. What was sequenced was naive CD8+ T cells from blood, with Jurkat cell RNA spiked in. Receptors originate from a human donor in good health. Some libraries in this study had Jurkat cell RNA spiked in. Each CDR3 is given without its conserved first and last residue.

TRBJ1-6 | TRBV10-2 | ASSPITSDVYSPLH
TRBJ2-1 | TRBV7-9 | ASTPGTSDYNEQF
TRBJ2-1 | TRBV4-3 | ASSQDGGSYNEQF
TRBJ2-7 | TRBV19 | ASSMGTTREQY
TRBJ2-1 | TRBV5-6 | ASSWATQGIYNEQF
TRBJ2-3 | TRBV19 | ASSPTSPPTDTQY
TRBJ2-7 | TRBV27 | ASSSSAYEQY
TRBJ1-6 | TRBV12-3/TRBV12-4 | ASSFRDTNNSPLH
TRBJ2-7 | TRBV6-2/TRBV6-3 | ASSYSQVLRYEQY
TRBJ1-1 | TRBV5-1 | ASSFNWGAVTEAF
TRBJ1-2 | TRBV6-5 | ASSYSIQQGSNYGYT
TRBJ1-2 | TRBV6-5 | ASSSGTGQYYGYT
TRBJ2-1 | TRBV7-9 | ASTLAGEPYNEQF
TRBJ2-1 | TRBV24-1 | ATSDLRTDRLAGRSYNEQF
TRBJ2-1 | TRBV4-1 | ASSQVPTSGTDNEQF
TRBJ2-7 | TRBV4-3 | ASSQAVAGAGEQY
TRBJ2-7 | TRBV5-4 | ASSLEQGWSYEQY
TRBJ1-4 | TRBV27 | ASSPQTGGGEKLF
TRBJ1-2 | TRBV4-1 | ASSPKIRGGNYGYT
TRBJ1-5 | TRBV15 | ATSRDRNYHQPQH
TRBJ2-3 | TRBV20-1 | SARDAAGPDTQY
TRBJ2-3 | TRBV30 | AGNNVGSSTDTQY
TRBJ1-4 | TRBV27 | ASSWTGGEKLF
TRBJ1-1 | TRBV4-1 | ASSQDELLMNTEAF
TRBJ2-3 | TRBV7-6 | ASSLVIGGGTDTQY
TRBJ2-1 | TRBV27 | ASSLEGGLNEQF
TRBJ2-7 | TRBV10-3 | AISPSGLANPYEQY
TRBJ1-5 | TRBV19 | ASSKTTGGIYQPQH
TRBJ2-7 | TRBV19 | ASSITGQGAYEQY
TRBJ2-1 | TRBV20-1 | SAYLLATSYNEQF
TRBJ2-6 | TRBV7-9 | ASSYSGANVLT
TRBJ2-1 | TRBV6-2/TRBV6-3 | ASSLWTSSDNEQF
TRBJ2-7 | TRBV19 | ASSTGVTAYEQY
TRBJ1-2 | TRBV5-4 | ASSPQDRVDGYT
TRBJ1-1 | TRBV4-2 | AGSQWGQGITEAF
TRBJ1-1 | TRBV20-1 | SARPDRGAEAF
TRBJ1-4 | TRBV11-2 | ASSPGTGFDEKLF
TRBJ1-1 | TRBV4-1 | GSSLSVNTEAF
TRBJ2-3 | TRBV30 | AWSGWGGPTRTDTQY
TRBJ1-4 | TRBV23-1 | ASSLLRRTAIKLF
TRBJ2-7 | TRBV6-2/TRBV6-3 | ASSPPGREQY